A single TCR beta chain is shown here with its context. The data are from a study of T cells in tumors after PD-1 blockade. Trimming took off 0 bases at V and 2 bases at J, with 14 bases between the two ends. CDR1 and CDR2 from the germline V gene are SGHRS and YFSETQ. There are 17 residues in the CDR3. Sequencing used immunoSEQ multiplex PCR; TCRdb keeps in-frame clones, though not all of them. Of about 47,000 clones listed, approximately 79% are singletons. The chain joins TRBV5-1 to TRBJ2-2, with D tentatively TRBD2 (5 bases). This TCR was sampled from a human donor with advanced basal cell or squamous cell carcinoma (not recorded which). The sequencing here drew on PBMCs, taken before anti-PD-1 therapy. The CDR3: CASSLDPPGLNTGELFF. CDR3 sequence (DNA): TGCGCCAGCAGCTTGGATCCACCAGGACTCAACACCGGGGAGCTGTTTTTT.